The 9 T cell receptor beta chains listed next were all sequenced from one sample in a study of early T cells in non-severe SARS-CoV-2 infection. From the 5' RACE reads, TCRdb called clonotypes with MiXCR, one entry per CDR3 protein. The sample carries some 80,000 distinct CDR3 sequences, around 15% recorded once. Sequences were obtained from whole blood. The receptors stem from an adult who was a healthcare worker with PCR-confirmed SARS-CoV-2 infection or an uninfected control (not recorded which).

The chain combines TRBV7-8 with TRBJ2-1; D unclear. The germline V gene encodes CDR1 SGHVS and CDR2 FQNEAQ. This CDR3 region has 17 residues. V was cut by 5 bases and J by 4 bases, with 21 bases left in between. Here the CDR3 reads CASSPSSPGGRYNEQFF. Here the CDR3 DNA reads TGTGCCAGCAGCCCCAGTTCCCCAGGTGGTCGTTACAATGAGCAGTTCTTC.

This clonotype was seen at least ten times. This chain joins TRBV20-1 and TRBJ2-3, with 11 bases identical to TRBD1. V shed 3 bases, J shed 4 bases, and the junction held 3 bases outside the gene matches. CDR1 and CDR2 from the germline V gene are DFQATT and SNEGSKA (reference sequence). The CDR3 consists of 14 residues. CDR3 sequence: CSASGQGAADTQYF. In DNA, the CDR3 is TGCAGTGCTAGTGGACAGGGGGCGGCAGATACGCAGTATTTT.

This clonotype was detected ten times or more. V gene TRBV27 combines with J gene TRBJ1-2; the match to TRBD1 covers 8 bases. This CDR3 spans 15 amino acids. The J segment lost 5 bases and the V segment lost 8 bases, leaving 13 bases of the junction unmatched. From germline, CDR1 is MNHEY and CDR2 SMNVEV (reference sequence). CDR3 nucleotides: TGTGCCAGCCGAACTTATCGGACAGGGAATTATGGCTACACCTTC. As protein: CASRTYRTGNYGYTF.

The chain employs TRBV29-1 and TRBJ1-5; 10 bases align to TRBD1. V shed 7 bases, J shed 1 base, and the junction held 4 bases outside the gene matches. CDR1 and CDR2 from the germline V gene are SQVTM and ANQGSEA. CDR3 length equals 14 residues. For the CDR3, the DNA is TGCAGCGCCTGGGACAGGGGAAGCAATCAGCCCCAGCATTTT. This codes for CSAWDRGSNQPQHF.

In this sample, this clonotype turned up many times. The chain has TRBV25-1 and TRBJ2-2, with D unclear. This CDR3 is 13 amino acids long. Trimming stripped 1 base from V and 6 bases from J, with 6 bases between. The V gene's germline CDR1 is MGHDK and CDR2 SYGVNS. As DNA, the CDR3 is TGTGCCAGCAGTGAATTTCGTGCCGGGGAGCTGTTTTTT. It specifies CASSEFRAGELFF.

In its sample, this clonotype was seen many times. This chain joins TRBV7-6 and TRBJ2-1; D possibly corresponds to TRBD2 (6 bases). Trimming pared 4 bases from V and 0 bases from J, leaving 10 bases between. This CDR3 spans 15 amino acids. Germline-derived CDR1 and CDR2 are SGHVS and FNYEAQ. CDR3 sequence reads: CASSSGGSSYNEQFF. The CDR3 DNA reads as TGTGCCAGCAGCTCTGGGGGGAGCTCCTACAATGAGCAGTTCTTC. The full variable domain, its missing parts supplied by reference TRBV7-6 and TRBJ2-1, is GAGVSQSPRYKVTKRGQDVALRCDPISGHVSLYWYRQALGQGPEFLTYFNYEAQQDKSGLPNDRFSAERPEGSISTLTIQRTEQRDSAMYRCASSSGGSSYNEQFFGPGTRLTVL.

This clonotype has ten or more counts. The chain joins TRBV11-1 to TRBJ2-5; 8 positions match TRBD2. Germline assignment: CDR1 SGHAT and CDR2 FQDESV (reference sequence). The CDR3 totals 16 residues. The V segment lost 8 bases and the J segment 1 base; nucleotides outside the gene matches: 12. The CDR3 protein is CASAPGLGLAQETQYF. In DNA, the CDR3 is TGTGCCAGCGCCCCGGGACTAGGCCTCGCCCAAGAGACCCAGTACTTC.

The chain carries TRBV5-1 and TRBJ2-3; TRBD1 might be the D (5 bases). Trimming shortened V by 4 bases and J by 3 bases, and 12 bases separated the two germline ends. Looked up from germline, CDR1 is SGHRS and CDR2 is YFSETQ. The CDR3 length is 14 residues. Here the CDR3 DNA reads TGCGCCAGCAGCCCCCGGACACAGACAGATACGCAGTATTTT. It is translated as CASSPRTQTDTQYF.

The V call is TRBV30, the J call TRBJ1-2, with no clear D. From germline, CDR1 is GTSNPN and CDR2 SVGIG (reference sequence). V lost 3 bases to trimming and J lost 4 bases, with 15 bases between them. This CDR3 is 14 amino acids long. CDR3 in amino acids: CAWSLTDGVYGYTF. Written as DNA, the CDR3 is TGTGCCTGGAGCCTCACGGACGGGGTCTATGGCTACACCTTC.